This T cell receptor (beta chain) derives from a study of identical twins. Findings and limits, study-wide: Twin pairs' shared out-of-frame alpha sequences were enriched in low generation probability.

Note on this clonotype: The antigen remains unidentified.

TCRdb itself ran the 5' RACE reads through MiXCR, one entry per CDR3 protein. The table lists about 890,000 distinct CDR3 sequences, approximately 13% of them singletons. With V trimmed by 3 bases and J by 0 bases, 6 bases remained unmatched. The length of the CDR3 is 16 residues. CDR1 and CDR2 (germline): SGHRS, YFSETQ. This same sample was also taken into another study, of yellow fever vaccine responses in identical twins.

This receptor was taken from a woman under 30 in good health. This chain connects TRBV5-1 to TRBJ2-3; 8 positions agree with TRBD1. Sequenced sample: PBMCs. This CDR3 is CASSWGQESSTDTQYF. The CDR3 DNA follows: TGCGCCAGCAGCTGGGGACAGGAATCTAGCACAGATACGCAGTATTTT.